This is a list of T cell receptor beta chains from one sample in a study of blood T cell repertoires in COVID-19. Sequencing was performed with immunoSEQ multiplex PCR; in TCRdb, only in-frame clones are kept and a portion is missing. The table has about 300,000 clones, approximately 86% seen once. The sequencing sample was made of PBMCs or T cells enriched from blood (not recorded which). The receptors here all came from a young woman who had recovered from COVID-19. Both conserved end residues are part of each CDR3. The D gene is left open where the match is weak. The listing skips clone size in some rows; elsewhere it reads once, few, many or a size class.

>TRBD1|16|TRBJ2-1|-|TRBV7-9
CASSPQARDRYNEQFF
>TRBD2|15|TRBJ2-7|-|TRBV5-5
CASSLLAGVGKEQYF
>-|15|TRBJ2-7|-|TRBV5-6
CASSWAGSVSYEQYF
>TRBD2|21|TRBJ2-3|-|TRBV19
CASSWGLLAGGPTSIPDTQYF
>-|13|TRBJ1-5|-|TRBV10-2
CASRWEENQPQHF
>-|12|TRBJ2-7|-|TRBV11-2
CASSLGRDEQYF
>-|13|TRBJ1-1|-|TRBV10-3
CAISERTSLAAFF
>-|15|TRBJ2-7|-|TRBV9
CASSEAGRPPYEQYF
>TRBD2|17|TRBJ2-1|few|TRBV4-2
CASSQDGAGGPYNEQFF
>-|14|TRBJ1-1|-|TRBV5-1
CATNPEPGTPEAFF